Included here is one TCR beta chain sequence, with context. The antigen is undetermined. The germline V gene encodes CDR1 SNHLY and CDR2 FYNNEI. The CDR3 totals 16 residues. Trimming at V came to 6 bases and at J to 2 bases, leaving 13 bases not matched to a gene. These data originate in a study of siplizumab effects on memory and regulatory T cells. Study-wide points: No functional test confirmed suppression by proliferating siplizumab-culture Tregs. Proliferating clones, CD4+ or CD8+, lacked an assignable naive or memory phenotype in roughly 75-97% of cases. Mean Treg-derived proportions of mappable alloreactive CD4+ clones were roughly 70% for siplizumab and around 29% for controls. Apparently key alloresponse contributors, naive T cells also seemed more diverse than memory cells.

Here immunoSEQ multiplex PCR was the method, and the copy in TCRdb shows in-frame clones only, minus some. The data contain about 110,000 clones, about 90% of them singletons. The chain is built from TRBV2 and TRBJ2-7, with TRBD2 identical over 7 bases. The sequenced sample was Tregs sorted from blood. This clonotype was obtained from a human donor in good health. For the CDR3, the DNA is TGTGCCAGCAGCGGACTTGGGAAGCGGGGAACCTACGAGCAGTACTTC. Residues: CASSGLGKRGTYEQYF.